The 12 T cell receptor beta chains below come from one sample, sequenced in a study of T cell responses to AZD1222 COVID-19 vaccine. This table comes from immunoSEQ multiplex PCR, and its TCRdb copy is limited to in-frame clones, with some not included. Of around 140,000 clones in the sample, about 91% are singletons; the top ten hold around 3.5%. The material was peripheral blood, obtained 28 days after the second AZD1222 dose. The receptors derive from an adult who received the AZD1222 COVID-19 vaccine.

J is TRBJ2-1 and V is TRBV9, with D tentatively TRBD2 (6 bases). The ends were cut back, 4 bases at V and 7 bases at J, with 12 bases in the middle. Germline lookup yields CDR1 SGDLS and CDR2 YYNGEE. There are 13 residues in the CDR3. The CDR3 sequence: CASSPGGSNEQFF. CDR3 DNA sequence: TGTGCCAGCAGCCCCGGGGGTTCGAATGAGCAGTTCTTC. Full variable domain (rest looked up from reference TRBV9 and TRBJ2-1): DSGVTQTPKHLITATGQRVTLRCSPRSGDLSVYWYQQSLDQGLQFLIQYYNGEERAKGNILERFSAQQFPDLHSELNLSSLELGDSALYFCASSPGGSNEQFFGPGTRLTVL.

The J gene is TRBJ1-1, the V gene TRBV19; D remains unclear. The CDR3 has 14 residues. Trimming took off 3 bases at V and 0 bases at J, with 8 bases between the two ends. The germline V gene has CDR1 LNHDA and CDR2 SQIVND (reference sequence). The CDR3 protein is CASSILGVNTEAFF. The CDR3 DNA sequence: TGTGCCAGTAGTATTCTTGGGGTGAACACTGAAGCTTTCTTT.

This clone was picked up one time. This chain joins TRBV18 and TRBJ1-1, with 10 bases aligning to TRBD1. CDR3 length: 16 residues. Germline V CDR1 and CDR2: KGHSH, LQKENI. Unmatched junction bases numbered 8, after V lost 6 bases and J lost 1 base. This CDR3 is CASSPTGGAQNTEAFF. The DNA for the CDR3 is TGTGCCAGCTCCCCGACAGGGGGCGCTCAGAACACTGAAGCTTTCTTT.

The rearrangement joins TRBV7-6 to TRBJ2-5; TRBD2 aligns across 9 bases. V trimming: 0 bases; J trimming: 5 bases; junction bases outside the gene matches: 10. This CDR3 is 17 amino acids long. In germline, CDR1 is SGHVS, CDR2 FNYEAQ. This CDR3 reads CASSLAISGSGGETQYF. Written as DNA, the CDR3 is TGTGCCAGCAGCTTAGCAATTAGCGGGAGTGGAGGGGAGACCCAGTACTTC.

V is TRBV28 and J is TRBJ1-2; 9 bases line up with TRBD1. Germline V gene lookup returns CDR1 MDHEN and CDR2 SYDVKM. This CDR3 region has 14 residues. J lost 7 bases, V lost 6 bases, and 9 bases had no gene match. The CDR3: CASSLGQGTGGYTF. As DNA, the CDR3 is TGTGCCAGCAGCCTCGGACAGGGGACGGGTGGCTACACCTTC.

J is TRBJ1-1 and V is TRBV30; possible D gene TRBD1, 5 bases. Per germline, CDR1 GTSNPN and CDR2 SVGIG (reference sequence). V was pared by 3 bases and J by 5 bases, with 10 bases between. The CDR3 has 12 residues. This chain's CDR3 is CAWRRQRTEAFF. CDR3 nucleotide sequence: TGTGCCTGGAGGCGACAGCGGACTGAAGCTTTCTTT.

The chain employs TRBV6-9 and TRBJ2-7; 11 bases are a match to TRBD2. The CDR3 spans 16 residues. J gave up 4 bases and V 6 bases, and 11 bases lay outside the gene matches. Germline assignment: CDR1 MNHGY and CDR2 SVAAGI. Written as DNA, the CDR3 is TGTGCCAGCAGCATACTAGCGGGAGTGGCCCAATACGAGCAGTACTTC. Residues: CASSILAGVAQYEQYF.

The chain combines TRBV5-1 with TRBJ2-1; D gene ambiguous. The CDR3 is 11 amino acids. The germline V gene encodes CDR1 SGHRS and CDR2 YFSETQ. The V and J ends lost 2 bases and 13 bases respectively, with 10 bases between them. CDR3 amino acids: CASSLEDLQFF. For the CDR3, the DNA is TGCGCCAGCAGCTTAGAGGACCTTCAGTTCTTC.

The chain has TRBV7-2 and TRBJ2-1; D perhaps matches TRBD2 (5 bases). Germline-derived CDR1 and CDR2 are SGHTA and FQGNSA. CDR3 length: 15 amino acids. The ends were cut back, 4 bases at V and 0 bases at J, with 10 bases in the middle. CDR3 loop: CASSWTESSYNEQFF. The CDR3, as DNA: TGTGCCAGCAGCTGGACTGAGAGCTCCTACAATGAGCAGTTCTTC.

The rearrangement links TRBV19 to TRBJ1-1; TRBD1 aligns across 10 bases. This CDR3 comprises 14 residues. CDR1 is LNHDA and CDR2 is SQIVND in the germline V gene (reference sequence). With V trimmed by 0 bases and J by 6 bases, 1 base remained unmatched. As DNA, the CDR3 is TGTGCCAGTAGTATAGACGGGACAGGGGCTGAAGCTTTCTTT. It yields the protein CASSIDGTGAEAFF.

The V and J genes are TRBV28 and TRBJ1-1; D is uncertain. V lost 5 bases, J lost 1 base, and 11 bases lay in between. Germline CDR1 reads MDHEN; CDR2 reads SYDVKM. The CDR3 is made up of 14 amino acids. CDR3 in DNA: TGTGCCAGCAGTATCACACGCTCGAACACTGAAGCTTTCTTT. Translation gives CASSITRSNTEAFF.

This chain joins TRBV4-2 and TRBJ2-2; TRBD2 aligns across 8 bases. This CDR3 comprises 17 residues. CDR1 is LGHNA, CDR2 YNFKEQ, per germline. With 0 bases clipped from V and 3 bases from J, the junction kept 6 bases outside the gene matches. In DNA, the CDR3 is TGTGCCAGCAGCCAAGATCTGACGGGAGGGTACACCGGGGAGCTGTTTTTT. This codes for CASSQDLTGGYTGELFF.